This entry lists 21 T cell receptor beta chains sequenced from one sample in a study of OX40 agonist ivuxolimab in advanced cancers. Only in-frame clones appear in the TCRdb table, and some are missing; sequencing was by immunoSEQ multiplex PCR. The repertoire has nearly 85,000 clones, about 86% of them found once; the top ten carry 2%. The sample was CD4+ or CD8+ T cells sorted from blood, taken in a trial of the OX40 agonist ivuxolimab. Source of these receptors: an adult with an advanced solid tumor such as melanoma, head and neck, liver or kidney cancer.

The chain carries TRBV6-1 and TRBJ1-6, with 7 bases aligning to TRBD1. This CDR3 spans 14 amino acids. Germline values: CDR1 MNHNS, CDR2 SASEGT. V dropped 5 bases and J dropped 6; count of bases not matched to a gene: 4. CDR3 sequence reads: CASSLTGSNSPLHF. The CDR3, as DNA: TGTGCCAGCAGTCTGACAGGGTCTAATTCACCCCTCCACTTT.

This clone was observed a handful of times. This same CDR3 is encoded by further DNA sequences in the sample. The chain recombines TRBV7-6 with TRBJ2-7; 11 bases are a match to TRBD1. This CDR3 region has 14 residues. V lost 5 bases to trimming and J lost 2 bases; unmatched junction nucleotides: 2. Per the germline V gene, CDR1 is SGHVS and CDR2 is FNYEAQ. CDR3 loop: CASSLDRGPYEQYF. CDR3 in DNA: TGTGCCAGCAGCCTGGACAGGGGGCCCTACGAGCAGTACTTC.

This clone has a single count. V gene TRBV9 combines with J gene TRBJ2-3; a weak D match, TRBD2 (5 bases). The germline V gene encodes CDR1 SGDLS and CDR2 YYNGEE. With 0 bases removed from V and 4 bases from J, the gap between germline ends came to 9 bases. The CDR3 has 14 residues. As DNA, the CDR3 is TGTGCCAGCAGCGTAGAGGCTAGCCCAGATACGCAGTATTTT. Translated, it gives CASSVEASPDTQYF.

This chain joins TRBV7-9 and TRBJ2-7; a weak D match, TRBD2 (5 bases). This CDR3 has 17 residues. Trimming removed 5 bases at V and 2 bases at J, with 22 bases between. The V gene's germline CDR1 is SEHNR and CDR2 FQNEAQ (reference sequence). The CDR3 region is CASSPSGVGAGTYEQYF. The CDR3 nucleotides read TGTGCCAGCAGCCCAAGCGGTGTGGGAGCAGGTACCTACGAGCAGTACTTC.

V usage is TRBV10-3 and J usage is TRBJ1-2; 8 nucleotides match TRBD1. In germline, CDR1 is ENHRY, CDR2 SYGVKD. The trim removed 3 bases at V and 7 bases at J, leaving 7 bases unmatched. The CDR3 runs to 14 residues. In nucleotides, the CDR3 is TGTGCCATCAGTGACCTACAGGGGGTGGTTGGCTACACCTTC. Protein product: CAISDLQGVVGYTF.

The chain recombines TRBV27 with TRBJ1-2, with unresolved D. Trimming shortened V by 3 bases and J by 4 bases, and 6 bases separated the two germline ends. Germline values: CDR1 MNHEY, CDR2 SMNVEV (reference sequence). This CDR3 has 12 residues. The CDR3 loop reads CASSLNGYGYTF. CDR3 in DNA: TGTGCCAGCAGTTTGAACGGCTATGGCTACACCTTC.

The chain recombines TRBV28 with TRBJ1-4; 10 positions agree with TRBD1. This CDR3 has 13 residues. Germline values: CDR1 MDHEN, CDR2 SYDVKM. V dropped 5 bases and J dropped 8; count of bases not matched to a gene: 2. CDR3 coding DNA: TGTGCCAGCAGTCGACAGGGGGCGGAAAAACTGTTTTTT. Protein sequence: CASSRQGAEKLFF.

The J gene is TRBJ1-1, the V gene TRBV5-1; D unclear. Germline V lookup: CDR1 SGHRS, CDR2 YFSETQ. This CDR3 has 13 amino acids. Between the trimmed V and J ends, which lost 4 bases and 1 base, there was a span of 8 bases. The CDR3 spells CASSLIWNTEAFF. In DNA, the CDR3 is TGCGCCAGCAGCCTTATCTGGAACACTGAAGCTTTCTTT.

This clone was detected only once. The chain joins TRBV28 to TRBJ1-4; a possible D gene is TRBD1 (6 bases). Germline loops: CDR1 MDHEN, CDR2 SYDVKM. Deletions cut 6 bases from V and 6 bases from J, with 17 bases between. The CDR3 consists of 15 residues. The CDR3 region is CASSTTGAPDEKLFF. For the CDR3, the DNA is TGTGCCAGCAGCACGACAGGCGCACCGGATGAAAAACTGTTTTTT.

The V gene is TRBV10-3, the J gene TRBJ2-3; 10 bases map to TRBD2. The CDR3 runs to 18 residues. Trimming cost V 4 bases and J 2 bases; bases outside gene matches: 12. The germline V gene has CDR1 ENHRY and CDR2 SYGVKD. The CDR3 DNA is TGTGCCATCAGTGTGTTCGGTGTAGCGGGGGGAACCACAGATACGCAGTATTTT. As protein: CAISVFGVAGGTTDTQYF.

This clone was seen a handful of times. CDR3 sequence reads: CASSGGQQTTNEKLFF. The DNA for the CDR3 is TGTGCCAGCAGCGGGGGACAGCAGACAACTAATGAAAAACTGTTTTTT. This chain links TRBV5-6 with TRBJ1-4, with 7 positions matching TRBD1. V lost 4 bases and J lost 0; bases outside the gene matches: 6. The CDR3 spans 16 residues. Looked up from germline, CDR1 is SGHDT and CDR2 is YYEEEE.

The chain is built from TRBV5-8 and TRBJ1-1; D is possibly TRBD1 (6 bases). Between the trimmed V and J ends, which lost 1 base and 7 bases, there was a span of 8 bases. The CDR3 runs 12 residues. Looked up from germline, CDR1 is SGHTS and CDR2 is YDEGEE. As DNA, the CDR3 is TGTGCCAGCAGCTTGTTGGACAGTGAAGCTTTCTTT. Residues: CASSLLDSEAFF.

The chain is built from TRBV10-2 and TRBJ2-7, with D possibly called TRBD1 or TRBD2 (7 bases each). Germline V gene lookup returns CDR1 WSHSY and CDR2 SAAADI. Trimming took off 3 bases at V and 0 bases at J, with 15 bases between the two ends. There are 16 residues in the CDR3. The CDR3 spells CASSDSGGARSYEQYF. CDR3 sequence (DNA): TGCGCCAGCAGTGATTCAGGGGGGGCCCGCTCCTACGAGCAGTACTTC.

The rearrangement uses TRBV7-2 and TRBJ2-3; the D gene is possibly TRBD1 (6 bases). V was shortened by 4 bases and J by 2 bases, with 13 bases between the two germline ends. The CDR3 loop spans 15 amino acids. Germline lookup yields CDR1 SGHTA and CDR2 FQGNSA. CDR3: CASSSLGQFTDTQYF. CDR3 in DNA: TGTGCCAGCAGCTCACTCGGACAGTTCACAGATACGCAGTATTTT. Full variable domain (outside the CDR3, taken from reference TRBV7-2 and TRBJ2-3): GAGVSQSPSNKVTEKGKDVELRCDPISGHTALYWYRQSLGQGLEFLIYFQGNSAPDKSGLPSDRFSAERTGGSVSTLTIQRTQQEDSAVYLCASSSLGQFTDTQYFGPGTRLTVL.

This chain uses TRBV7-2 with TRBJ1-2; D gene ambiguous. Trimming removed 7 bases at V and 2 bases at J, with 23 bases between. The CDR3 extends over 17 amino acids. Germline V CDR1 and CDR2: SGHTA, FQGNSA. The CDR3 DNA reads TGTGCCAGCACCAGATTCAACTTGCAGGTCATCAACTATGGCTACACCTTC. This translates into CASTRFNLQVINYGYTF.

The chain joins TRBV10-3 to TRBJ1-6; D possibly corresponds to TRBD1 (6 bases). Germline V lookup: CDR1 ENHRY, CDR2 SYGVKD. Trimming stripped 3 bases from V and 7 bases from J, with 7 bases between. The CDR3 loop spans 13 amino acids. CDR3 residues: CAISETGNSPLHF. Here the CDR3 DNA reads TGTGCCATCAGTGAAACAGGGAATTCACCCCTCCACTTT.

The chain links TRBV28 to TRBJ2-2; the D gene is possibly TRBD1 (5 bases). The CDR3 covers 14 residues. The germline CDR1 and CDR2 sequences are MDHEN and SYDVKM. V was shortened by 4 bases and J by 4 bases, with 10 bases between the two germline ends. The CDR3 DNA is TGTGCCAGCAGTTCTAGGGGTAGCACCGGGGAGCTGTTTTTT. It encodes CASSSRGSTGELFF. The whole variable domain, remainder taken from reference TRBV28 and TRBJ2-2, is DVKVTQSSRYLVKRTGEKVFLECVQDMDHENMFWYRQDPGLGLRLIYFSYDVKMKEKGDIPEGYSVSREKKERFSLILESASTNQTSMYLCASSSRGSTGELFFGEGSRLTVL.

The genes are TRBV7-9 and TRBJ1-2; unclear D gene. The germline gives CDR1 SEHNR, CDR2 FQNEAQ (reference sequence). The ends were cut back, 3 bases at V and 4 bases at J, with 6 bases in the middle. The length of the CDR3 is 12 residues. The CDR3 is CASSLDIYGYTF. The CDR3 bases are TGTGCCAGCAGCTTGGATATCTATGGCTACACCTTC.

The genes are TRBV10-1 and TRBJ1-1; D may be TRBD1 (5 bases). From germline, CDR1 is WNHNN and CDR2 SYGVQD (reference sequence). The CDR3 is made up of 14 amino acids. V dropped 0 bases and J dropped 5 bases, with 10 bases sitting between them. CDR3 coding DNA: TGCGCCAGCAGTGAGTCCGGGGGGGGGACTGAAGCTTTCTTT. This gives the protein CASSESGGGTEAFF.

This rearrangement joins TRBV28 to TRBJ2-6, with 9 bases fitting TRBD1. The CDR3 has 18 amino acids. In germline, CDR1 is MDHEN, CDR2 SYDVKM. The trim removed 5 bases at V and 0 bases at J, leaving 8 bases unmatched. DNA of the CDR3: TGTGCCAGCAGTGACAGGGGGACCTATCTCTCTGGGGCCAACGTCCTGACTTTC. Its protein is CASSDRGTYLSGANVLTF.

Here the CDR3 DNA reads TGCGCCAGCAGCCTGGCGGGGGGGGACACTGAAGCTTTCTTT. It specifies CASSLAGGDTEAFF. The chain recombines TRBV5-1 with TRBJ1-1; a weak D match, TRBD1 (5 bases). Trimming removed 4 bases at V and 3 bases at J, with 13 bases between. This CDR3 has 14 amino acids. CDR1 SGHRS and CDR2 YFSETQ come from the germline V gene.